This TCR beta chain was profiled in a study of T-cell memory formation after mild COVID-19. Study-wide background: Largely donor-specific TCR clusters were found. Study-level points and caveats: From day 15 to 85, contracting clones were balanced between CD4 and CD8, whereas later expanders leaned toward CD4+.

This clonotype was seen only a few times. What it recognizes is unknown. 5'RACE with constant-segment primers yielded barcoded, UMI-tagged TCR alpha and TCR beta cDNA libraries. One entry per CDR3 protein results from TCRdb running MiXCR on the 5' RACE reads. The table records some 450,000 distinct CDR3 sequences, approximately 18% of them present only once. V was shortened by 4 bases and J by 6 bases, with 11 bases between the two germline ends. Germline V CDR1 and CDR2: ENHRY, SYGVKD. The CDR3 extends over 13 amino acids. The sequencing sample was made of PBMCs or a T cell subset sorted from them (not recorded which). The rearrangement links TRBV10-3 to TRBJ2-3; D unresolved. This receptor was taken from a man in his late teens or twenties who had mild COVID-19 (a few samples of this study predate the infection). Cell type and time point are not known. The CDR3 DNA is TGTGCCATCAGTGGTGAGCAGAGGGATACGCAGTATTTT. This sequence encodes CAISGEQRDTQYF.